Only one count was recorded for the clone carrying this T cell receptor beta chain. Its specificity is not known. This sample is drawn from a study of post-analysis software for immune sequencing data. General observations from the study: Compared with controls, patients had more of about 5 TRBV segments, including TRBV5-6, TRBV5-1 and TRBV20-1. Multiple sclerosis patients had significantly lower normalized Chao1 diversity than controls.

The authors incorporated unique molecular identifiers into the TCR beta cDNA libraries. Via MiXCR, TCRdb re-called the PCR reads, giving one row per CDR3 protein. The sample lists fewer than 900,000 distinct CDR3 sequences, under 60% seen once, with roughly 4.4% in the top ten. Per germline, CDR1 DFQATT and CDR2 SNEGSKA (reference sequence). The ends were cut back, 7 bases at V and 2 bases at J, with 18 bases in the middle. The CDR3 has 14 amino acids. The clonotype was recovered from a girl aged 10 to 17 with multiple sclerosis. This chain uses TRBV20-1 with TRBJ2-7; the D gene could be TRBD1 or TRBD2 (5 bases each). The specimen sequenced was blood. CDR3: CSVSGLGTTYEQYF. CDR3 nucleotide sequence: TGCAGTGTTAGTGGTCTCGGGACGACCTACGAGCAGTACTTC.